This T cell receptor (beta chain) was sequenced in a study of Graves' ophthalmopathy and Graves' hyperthyroidism. This clonotype was seen many times. For repertoire sequencing, the TCR beta CDR3 regions were amplified from RNA transcripts. RT-PCR with HTBI primers came first, then second-round multiplex PCR. TCRdb recomputed calls from the multiplex PCR reads with MiXCR, one row per CDR3 protein. The sample records roughly 420,000 distinct CDR3 sequences, over 20% being singletons. The V end lost 1 base, the J end lost 4 bases, and 11 bases lay between the germline ends. This CDR3 is 14 amino acids long.

The TCR originated in a woman between 18 and 30 years old with stable Graves' hyperthyroidism. The V gene is TRBV12-3 or TRBV12-4, the J gene TRBJ2-7, with D unresolved. What was sequenced was peripheral blood. Here the CDR3 reads CASSLVRQGYEQYF. CDR3 DNA: TGTGCCAGCAGTTTAGTAAGGCAAGGTTACGAGCAGTACTTC.